A selection of T cell receptor beta chains follows, all from one sample in a study of blood T cells in healthy people across ages. From the 5' RACE reads, TCRdb called clonotypes with MiXCR, one entry per CDR3 protein. The data show hundreds of thousands of distinct CDR3 sequences, approximately 40% seen once. The specimen was blood. The receptors originated from a man aged 80 or over in good health. Both conserved end residues are part of each CDR3. The order of the fields is D gene, J gene, clone size, V gene, CDR3 DNA, CDR3 protein. D genes are given only for firm matches. Only part of the rows carry a size: once, few, many, or a class if the clone is expanded.

NA	TRBJ1-2	NA	TRBV11-2	TGTGCCAGCAGCCCGGCCCTGGCGGGGGGCTATGGCTACACCTTC	CASSPALAGGYGYTF
NA	TRBJ2-7	NA	TRBV28	TGTGCCAGCGTGTACAGCGGGGGACAGGGATTCTACGAGCAGTACTTC	CASVYSGGQGFYEQYF
TRBD1	TRBJ2-1	NA	TRBV3-1	TGTGCCAGCAGCCAGACAGGGGTCCCCTACAATGAGCAGTTCTTC	CASSQTGVPYNEQFF
TRBD1	TRBJ2-4	NA	TRBV20-1	TGCAGTGCTACGGGACAGGGAGGCATTCAGTACTTC	CSATGQGGIQYF
NA	TRBJ1-2	NA	TRBV6-6	TGTGCCAGCAGTTACGTCCAGGGGACTAACTATGGCTACACCTTC	CASSYVQGTNYGYTF
NA	TRBJ2-3	once	TRBV5-1	TGCGCCAGCAGCTTCGGGACTGGGCGCACAGATACGCAGTATTTT	CASSFGTGRTDTQYF
NA	TRBJ2-7	NA	TRBV20-1	TGCAGGGCCACCCAGACGTTTACCTACGAGCAGTACTTC	CRATQTFTYEQYF
TRBD1	TRBJ1-5	NA	TRBV20-1	TGTAGTGCTAGAAGGGACAGGGTCGCCAATCAGCCCCAGCATTTT	CSARRDRVANQPQHF
NA	TRBJ2-5	many	TRBV20-1	TGCAGTGCTAGAATCAAAGAGACCCAGTACTTC	CSARIKETQYF
NA	TRBJ1-2	NA	TRBV20-1	TGCAGTGCGCCCGCGGGCAGCGCTGGACTCTATGGCTACACCTTC	CSAPAGSAGLYGYTF
NA	TRBJ2-3	NA	TRBV6-2/TRBV6-3	TGTGCCAGCAGTTACCGTATCCTCACTGGTGGCACAGATACGCAGTATTTT	CASSYRILTGGTDTQYF
NA	TRBJ1-2	NA	TRBV20-1	TGCAGTGCTAAAGGGGGGGGAGCTAACTATGGCTACACCTTC	CSAKGGGANYGYTF
NA	TRBJ1-5	NA	TRBV6-2/TRBV6-3	TGTGCCAGCACCCACGGGAAGACTCAGCCCCAGCATTTT	CASTHGKTQPQHF
NA	TRBJ1-1	NA	TRBV29-1	TGCAGCGTTGAAGCCGATCCCGGCACTGTAGCTTTCTTT	CSVEADPGTVAFF
NA	TRBJ2-5	few	TRBV7-9	TGTGCCAGCAGCTCGGACATCTTATGGGAGACCCAGTACTTC	CASSSDILWETQYF
NA	TRBJ2-1	NA	TRBV5-6	TGTGCCAGCACCGGGGTTTGTTTTAATGAAGAGACCCAGTTCTTC	CASTGVCFNEETQFF
NA	TRBJ2-7	NA	TRBV29-1	TGCAGCGTTGTATTCCCTCCTATAGGGTACGAGCAGTACTTC	CSVVFPPIGYEQYF
NA	TRBJ1-6	few	TRBV5-6	TGTGCCAGCAGCTTGCAGGGAGTCGCCTATAATTCACCCCTCCACTTT	CASSLQGVAYNSPLHF
NA	TRBJ1-1	NA	TRBV20-1	TGCAGTGCCCAGCAACCCAGAGGGCGGGCTGAAGCTTTCTTT	CSAQQPRGRAEAFF
NA	TRBJ2-1	NA	TRBV19	TGTGCCAGTAGTAGCCGACAGGTCAATGAGCAGTTCTTC	CASSSRQVNEQFF
TRBD1	TRBJ1-6	NA	TRBV4-3	TGCACCAGCAGCCAAGATCTGCGGGACAGACGATTTAATTCACCCCTCCACTTT	CTSSQDLRDRRFNSPLHF
TRBD1	TRBJ2-1	NA	TRBV7-2	TGTGCCAGCAGGTTAGGGGGCGCAAGATACAATGAGCAGTTCTTC	CASRLGGARYNEQFF
NA	TRBJ2-3	many	TRBV29-1	TGCAGCGTTGTGCACGGAGGCACAGATACGCAGTATTTT	CSVVHGGTDTQYF
NA	TRBJ2-5	few	TRBV24-1	TGTGCCACCAGTGAGGCGTCGACTAGTTCGACCCAGTACTTC	CATSEASTSSTQYF
TRBD1	TRBJ2-5	NA	TRBV3-1	TGTGTCAGCAGCCCGGGACAGCTGGCACTCGTTCAAGAGACCCAGTACTTC	CVSSPGQLALVQETQYF
TRBD1	TRBJ2-1	few	TRBV7-9	TGTGCCAGCAGCCCGCGACAGGGGGCCAGTGGGTCCTACAATGAGCAGTTCTTC	CASSPRQGASGSYNEQFF
NA	TRBJ1-2	few	TRBV4-2	TGTGCCAGCCAAAGGGGCCAGGGGTTCTATGGCTACACCTTC	CASQRGQGFYGYTF
TRBD1	TRBJ1-2	NA	TRBV29-1	TGCAGCGTTGGGACAGGAGATGGCTACACCTTC	CSVGTGDGYTF
TRBD1	TRBJ2-7	NA	TRBV6-2/TRBV6-3	TGTGCCAGCAGTCGGGCCGCCGGGACAGCTGGCTCCTACGAGCAGTACTTC	CASSRAAGTAGSYEQYF
NA	TRBJ2-7	NA	TRBV20-1	TGCAGTGCTAGTCAGTCCCACAATGAGCAGTACTTC	CSASQSHNEQYF
NA	TRBJ2-4	NA	TRBV20-1	TGCAGTGCTAGTCGGGTTCTCAATGAGCAGTACTTC	CSASRVLNEQYF
NA	TRBJ2-7	NA	TRBV6-2/TRBV6-3	TGTGCCAGCAGTTCACGCCTATCCTCCTACGAGCAGTACTTC	CASSSRLSSYEQYF
TRBD2	TRBJ2-7	NA	TRBV18	TGTGCCAGCTCACCAACCACGGTAGCGGGAGGCTACGAGCAGTACTTC	CASSPTTVAGGYEQYF